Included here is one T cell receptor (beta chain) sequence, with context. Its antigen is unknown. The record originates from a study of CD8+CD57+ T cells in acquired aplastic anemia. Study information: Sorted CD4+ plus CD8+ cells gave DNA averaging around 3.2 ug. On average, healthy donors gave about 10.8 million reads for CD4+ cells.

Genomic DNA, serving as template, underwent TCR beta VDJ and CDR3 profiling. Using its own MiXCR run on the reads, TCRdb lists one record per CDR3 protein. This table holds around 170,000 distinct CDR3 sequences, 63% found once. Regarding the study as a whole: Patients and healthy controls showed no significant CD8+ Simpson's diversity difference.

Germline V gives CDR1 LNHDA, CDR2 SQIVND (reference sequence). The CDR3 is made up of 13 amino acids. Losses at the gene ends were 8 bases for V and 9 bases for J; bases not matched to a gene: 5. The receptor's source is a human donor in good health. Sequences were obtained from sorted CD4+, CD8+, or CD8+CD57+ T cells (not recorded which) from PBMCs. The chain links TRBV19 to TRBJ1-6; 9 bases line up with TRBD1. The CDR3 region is CASQTGGGSPLHF. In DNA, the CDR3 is TGTGCCAGTCAGACAGGGGGAGGTTCACCCCTCCACTTT.